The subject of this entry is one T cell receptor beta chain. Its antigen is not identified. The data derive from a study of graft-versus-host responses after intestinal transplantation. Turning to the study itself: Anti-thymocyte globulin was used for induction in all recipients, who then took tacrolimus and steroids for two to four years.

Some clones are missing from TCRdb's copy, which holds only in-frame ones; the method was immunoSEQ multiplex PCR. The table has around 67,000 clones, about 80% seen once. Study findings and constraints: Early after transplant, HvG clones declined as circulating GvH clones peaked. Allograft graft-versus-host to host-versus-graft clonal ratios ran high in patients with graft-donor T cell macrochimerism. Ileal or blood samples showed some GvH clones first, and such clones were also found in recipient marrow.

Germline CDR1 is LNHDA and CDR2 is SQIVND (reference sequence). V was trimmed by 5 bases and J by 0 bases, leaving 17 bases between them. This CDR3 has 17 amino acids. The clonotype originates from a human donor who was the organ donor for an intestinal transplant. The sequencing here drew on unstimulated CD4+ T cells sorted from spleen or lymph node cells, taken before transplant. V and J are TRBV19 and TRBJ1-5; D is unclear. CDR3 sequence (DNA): TGTGCCAGTAGTCCCTGGGTCGGAGCTCCTAGCAATCAGCCCCAGCATTTT. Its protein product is CASSPWVGAPSNQPQHF.